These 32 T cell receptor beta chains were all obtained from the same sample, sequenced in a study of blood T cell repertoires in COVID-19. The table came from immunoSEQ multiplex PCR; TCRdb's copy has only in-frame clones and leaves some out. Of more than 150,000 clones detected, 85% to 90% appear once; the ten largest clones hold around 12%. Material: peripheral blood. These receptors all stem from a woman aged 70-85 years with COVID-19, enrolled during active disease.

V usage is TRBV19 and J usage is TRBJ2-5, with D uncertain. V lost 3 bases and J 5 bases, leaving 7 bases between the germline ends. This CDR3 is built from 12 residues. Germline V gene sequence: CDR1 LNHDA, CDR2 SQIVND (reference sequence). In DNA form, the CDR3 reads TGTGCCAGTAGTATCACCTATGAGACCCAGTACTTC. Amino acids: CASSITYETQYF.

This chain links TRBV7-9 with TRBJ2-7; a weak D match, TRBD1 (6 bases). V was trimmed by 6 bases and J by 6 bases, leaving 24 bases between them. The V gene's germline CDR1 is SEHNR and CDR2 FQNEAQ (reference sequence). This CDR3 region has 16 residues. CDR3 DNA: TGTGCCAGCAGTTTTGTCGGGGATCTACAGGGTAGCGAGCAGTACTTC. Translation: CASSFVGDLQGSEQYF.

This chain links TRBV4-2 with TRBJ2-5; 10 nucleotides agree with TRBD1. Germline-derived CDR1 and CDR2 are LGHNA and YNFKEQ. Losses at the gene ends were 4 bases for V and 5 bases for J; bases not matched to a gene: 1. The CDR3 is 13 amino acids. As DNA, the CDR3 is TGTGCCAGCAGCCTGGGACAGGGGGAGACCCAGTACTTC. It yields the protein CASSLGQGETQYF.

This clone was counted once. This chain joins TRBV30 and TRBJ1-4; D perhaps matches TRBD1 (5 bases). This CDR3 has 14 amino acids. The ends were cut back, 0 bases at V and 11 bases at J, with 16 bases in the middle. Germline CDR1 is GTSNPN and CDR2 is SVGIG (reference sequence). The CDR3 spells CAWSVSQGLVKLFF. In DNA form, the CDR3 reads TGTGCCTGGAGTGTCAGTCAGGGACTCGTGAAACTGTTTTTT.

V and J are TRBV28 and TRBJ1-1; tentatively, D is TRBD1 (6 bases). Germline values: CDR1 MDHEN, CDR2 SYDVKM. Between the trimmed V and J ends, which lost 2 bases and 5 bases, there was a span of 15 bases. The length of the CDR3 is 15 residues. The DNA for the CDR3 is TGTGCCAGCAGTTTACCCATGGGGGGGGCAACTGAAGCTTTCTTT. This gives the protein CASSLPMGGATEAFF.

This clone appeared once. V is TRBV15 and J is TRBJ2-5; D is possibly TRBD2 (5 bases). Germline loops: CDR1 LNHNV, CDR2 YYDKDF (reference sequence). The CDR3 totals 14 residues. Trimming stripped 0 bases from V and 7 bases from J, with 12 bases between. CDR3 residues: CATSRDQARGTQYF. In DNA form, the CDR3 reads TGTGCCACCAGCAGAGATCAAGCCCGGGGGACCCAGTACTTC.

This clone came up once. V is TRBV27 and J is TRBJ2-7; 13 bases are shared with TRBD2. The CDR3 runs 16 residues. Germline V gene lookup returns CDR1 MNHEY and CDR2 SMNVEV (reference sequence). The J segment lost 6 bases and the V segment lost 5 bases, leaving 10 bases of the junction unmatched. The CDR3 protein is CASSLKPGLAGFEQYF. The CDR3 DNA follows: TGTGCCAGCAGTCTAAAACCGGGACTAGCGGGATTCGAGCAGTACTTC.

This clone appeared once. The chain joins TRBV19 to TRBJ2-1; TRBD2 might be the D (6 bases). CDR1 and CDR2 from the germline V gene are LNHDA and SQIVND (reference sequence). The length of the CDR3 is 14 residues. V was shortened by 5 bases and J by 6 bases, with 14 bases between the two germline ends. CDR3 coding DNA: TGTGCCAGTAGTTCTCAAGCGGGCCCCAATGAGCAGTTCTTC. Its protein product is CASSSQAGPNEQFF.

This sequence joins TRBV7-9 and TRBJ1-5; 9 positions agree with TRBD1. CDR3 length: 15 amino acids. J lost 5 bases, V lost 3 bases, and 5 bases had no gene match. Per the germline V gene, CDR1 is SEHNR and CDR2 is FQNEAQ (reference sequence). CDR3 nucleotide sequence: TGTGCCAGCAGCTTTGGGACAGGGAGTTATCAGCCCCAGCATTTT. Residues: CASSFGTGSYQPQHF.

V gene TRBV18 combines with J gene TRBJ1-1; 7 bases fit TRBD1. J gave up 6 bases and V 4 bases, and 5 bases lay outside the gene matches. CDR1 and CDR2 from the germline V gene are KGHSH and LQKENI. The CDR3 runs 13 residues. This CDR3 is CASSRDSGAEAFF. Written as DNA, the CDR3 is TGTGCCAGCTCACGGGACAGTGGCGCTGAAGCTTTCTTT. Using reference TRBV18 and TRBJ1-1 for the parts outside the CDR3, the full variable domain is NAGVMQNPRHLVRRRGQEARLRCSPMKGHSHVYWYRQLPEEGLKFMVYLQKENIIDESGMPKERFSAEFPKEGPSILRIQQVVRGDSAAYFCASSRDSGAEAFFGQGTRLTVV.

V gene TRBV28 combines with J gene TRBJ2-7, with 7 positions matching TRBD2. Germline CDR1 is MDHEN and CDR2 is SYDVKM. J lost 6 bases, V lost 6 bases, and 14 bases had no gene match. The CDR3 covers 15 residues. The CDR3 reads CASSPDGTTSFEQYF. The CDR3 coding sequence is TGTGCCAGCAGCCCTGACGGGACTACCAGTTTCGAGCAGTACTTC.

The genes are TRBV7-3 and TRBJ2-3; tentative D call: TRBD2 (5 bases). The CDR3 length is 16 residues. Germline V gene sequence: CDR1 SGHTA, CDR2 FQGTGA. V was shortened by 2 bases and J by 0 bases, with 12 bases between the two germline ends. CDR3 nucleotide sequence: TGTGCCAGCAGCTTATTAGGAGGATGGAGCACAGATACGCAGTATTTT. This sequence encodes CASSLLGGWSTDTQYF.

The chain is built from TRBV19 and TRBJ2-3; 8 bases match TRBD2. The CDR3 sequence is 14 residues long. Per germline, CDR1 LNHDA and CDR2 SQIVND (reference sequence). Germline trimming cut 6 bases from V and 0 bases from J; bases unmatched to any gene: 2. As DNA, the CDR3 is TGTGCCAGTAGACTAGCGGTTAGCACAGATACGCAGTATTTT. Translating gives CASRLAVSTDTQYF.

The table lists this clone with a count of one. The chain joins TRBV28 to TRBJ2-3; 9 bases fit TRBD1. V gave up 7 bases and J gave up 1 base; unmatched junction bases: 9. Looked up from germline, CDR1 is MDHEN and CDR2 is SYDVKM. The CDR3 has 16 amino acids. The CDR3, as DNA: TGTGCCAGCACCACGGGACAGGGATATGGCACAGATACGCAGTATTTT. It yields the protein CASTTGQGYGTDTQYF.

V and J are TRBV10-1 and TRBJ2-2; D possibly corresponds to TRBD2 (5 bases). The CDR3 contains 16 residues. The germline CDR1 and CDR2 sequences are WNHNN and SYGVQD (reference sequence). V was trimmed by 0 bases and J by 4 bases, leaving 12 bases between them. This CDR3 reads CASSESEGVPTGELFF. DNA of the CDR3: TGCGCCAGCAGTGAGTCAGAGGGAGTACCCACCGGGGAGCTGTTTTTT.

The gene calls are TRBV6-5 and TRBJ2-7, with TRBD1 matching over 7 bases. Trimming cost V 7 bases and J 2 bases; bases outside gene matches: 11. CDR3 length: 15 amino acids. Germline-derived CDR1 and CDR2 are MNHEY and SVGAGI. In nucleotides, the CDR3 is TGTGCCAGCACCGGCGCCGGACAGGCTCCCTACGAGCAGTACTTC. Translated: CASTGAGQAPYEQYF.

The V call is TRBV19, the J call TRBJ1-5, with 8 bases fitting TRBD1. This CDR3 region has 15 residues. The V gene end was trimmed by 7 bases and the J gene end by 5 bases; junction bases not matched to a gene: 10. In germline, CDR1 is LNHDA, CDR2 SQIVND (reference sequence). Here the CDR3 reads CASTPGTGGDQPQHF. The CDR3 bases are TGTGCCAGTACCCCGGGAACAGGGGGTGATCAGCCCCAGCATTTT.

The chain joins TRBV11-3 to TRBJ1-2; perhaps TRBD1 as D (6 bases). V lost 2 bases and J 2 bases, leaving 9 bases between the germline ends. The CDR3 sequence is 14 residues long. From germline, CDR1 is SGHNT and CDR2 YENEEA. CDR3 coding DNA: TGTGCCAGCAGCTTAAGGGGGTTAAACTATGGCTACACCTTC. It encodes CASSLRGLNYGYTF.

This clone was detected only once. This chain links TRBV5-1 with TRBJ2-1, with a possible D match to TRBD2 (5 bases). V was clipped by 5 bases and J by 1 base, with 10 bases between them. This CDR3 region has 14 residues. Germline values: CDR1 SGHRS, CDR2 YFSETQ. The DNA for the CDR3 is TGCGCCAGCAGAGAGGGAATTTCCTACAATGAGCAGTTCTTC. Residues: CASREGISYNEQFF.

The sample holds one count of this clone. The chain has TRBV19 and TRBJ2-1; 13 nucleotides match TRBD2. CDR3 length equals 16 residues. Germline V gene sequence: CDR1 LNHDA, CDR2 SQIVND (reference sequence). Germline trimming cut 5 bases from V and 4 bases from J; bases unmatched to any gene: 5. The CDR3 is CASSVGLAGLYNEQFF. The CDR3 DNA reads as TGTGCCAGTAGTGTGGGACTAGCGGGATTATACAATGAGCAGTTCTTC.

CDR3 amino acids: CASSSPQTGLYEQYF. The CDR3 nucleotides read TGTGCCAGCAGCTCGCCCCAGACAGGATTGTACGAGCAGTACTTC. The chain couples TRBV11-2 to TRBJ2-7, with D possibly matching TRBD1 (6 bases). This CDR3 spans 15 amino acids. Germline V CDR1 and CDR2: SGHAT, FQNNGV. V was trimmed by 4 bases and J by 4 bases, leaving 17 bases between them.

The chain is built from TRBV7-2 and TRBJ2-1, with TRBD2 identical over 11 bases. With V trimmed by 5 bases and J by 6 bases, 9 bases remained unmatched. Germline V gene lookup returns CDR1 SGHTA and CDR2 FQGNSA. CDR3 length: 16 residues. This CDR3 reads CASSHKTSGVINEQFF. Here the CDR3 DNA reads TGTGCCAGCAGCCATAAGACTAGCGGGGTAATCAATGAGCAGTTCTTC.

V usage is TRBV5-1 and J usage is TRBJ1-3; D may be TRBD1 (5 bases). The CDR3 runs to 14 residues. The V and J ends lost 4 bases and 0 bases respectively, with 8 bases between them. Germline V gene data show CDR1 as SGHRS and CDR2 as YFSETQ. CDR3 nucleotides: TGCGCCAGCAGCCCGACAGTCTCTGGAAACACCATATATTTT. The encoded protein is CASSPTVSGNTIYF.

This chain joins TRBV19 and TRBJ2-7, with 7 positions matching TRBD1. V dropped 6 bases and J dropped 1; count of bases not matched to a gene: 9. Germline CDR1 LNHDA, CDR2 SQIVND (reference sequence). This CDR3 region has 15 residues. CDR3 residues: CASRMGTDSSYEQYF. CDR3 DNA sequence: TGTGCCAGTAGGATGGGGACAGACTCTTCCTACGAGCAGTACTTC.

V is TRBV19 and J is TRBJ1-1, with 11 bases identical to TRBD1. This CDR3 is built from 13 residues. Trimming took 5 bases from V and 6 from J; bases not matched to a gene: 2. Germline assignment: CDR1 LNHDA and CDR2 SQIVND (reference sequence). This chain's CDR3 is CASSPGQGAEAFF. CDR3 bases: TGTGCCAGTAGTCCGGGACAGGGGGCTGAAGCTTTCTTT.

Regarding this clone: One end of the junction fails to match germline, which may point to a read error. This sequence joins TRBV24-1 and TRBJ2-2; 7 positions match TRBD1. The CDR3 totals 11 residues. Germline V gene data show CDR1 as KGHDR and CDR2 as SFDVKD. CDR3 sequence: CATSDLGTVVF. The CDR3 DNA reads TGTGCCACCAGTGATTTAGGGACAGTTGTTTTT.

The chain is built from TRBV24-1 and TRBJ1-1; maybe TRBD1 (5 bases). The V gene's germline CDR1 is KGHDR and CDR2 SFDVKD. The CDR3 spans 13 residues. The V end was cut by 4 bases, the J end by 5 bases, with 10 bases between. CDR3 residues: CATSDQGWTEAFF. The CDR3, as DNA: TGTGCCACCAGTGACCAGGGATGGACTGAAGCTTTCTTT.

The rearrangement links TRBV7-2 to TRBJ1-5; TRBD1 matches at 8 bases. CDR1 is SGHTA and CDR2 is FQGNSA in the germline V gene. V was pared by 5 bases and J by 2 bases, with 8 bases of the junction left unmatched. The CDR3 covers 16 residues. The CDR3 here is CASSLFTGQGNQPQHF. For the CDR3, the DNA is TGTGCCAGCAGCCTATTCACGGGACAGGGCAATCAGCCCCAGCATTTT.

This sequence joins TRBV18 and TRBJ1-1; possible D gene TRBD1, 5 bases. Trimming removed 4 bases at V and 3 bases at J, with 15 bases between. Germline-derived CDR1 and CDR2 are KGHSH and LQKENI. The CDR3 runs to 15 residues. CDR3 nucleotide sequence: TGTGCCAGCTCACTTAGGGGCCAGACGGACACTGAAGCTTTCTTT. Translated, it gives CASSLRGQTDTEAFF.

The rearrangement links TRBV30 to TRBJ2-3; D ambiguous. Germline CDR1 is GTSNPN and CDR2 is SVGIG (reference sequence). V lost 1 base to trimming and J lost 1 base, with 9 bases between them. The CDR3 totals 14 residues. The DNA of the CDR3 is TGTGCCTGGAGTGCTTACTTGCGCACAGATACGCAGTATTTT. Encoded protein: CAWSAYLRTDTQYF.

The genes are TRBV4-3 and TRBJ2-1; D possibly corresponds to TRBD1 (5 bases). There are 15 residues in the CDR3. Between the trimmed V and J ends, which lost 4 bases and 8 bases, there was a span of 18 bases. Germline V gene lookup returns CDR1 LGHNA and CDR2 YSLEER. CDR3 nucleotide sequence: TGCGCCAGCAGCCCCCTGGGGCACCGGATCGATGAGCAGTTCTTC. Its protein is CASSPLGHRIDEQFF.

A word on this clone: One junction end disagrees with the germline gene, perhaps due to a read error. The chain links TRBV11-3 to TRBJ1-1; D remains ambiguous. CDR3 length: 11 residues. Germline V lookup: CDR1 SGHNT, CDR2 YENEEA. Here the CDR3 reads CASSLGGRTNF. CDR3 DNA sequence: TGTGCCAGCAGCTTAGGAGGCAGGACTAATTTT.